Listed below are T cell receptor beta chains from one sample, sequenced in a study of OX40 agonist ivuxolimab in advanced cancers. Sequencing was performed with immunoSEQ multiplex PCR; in TCRdb, only in-frame clones are kept and a portion is missing. The profile shows roughly 81,000 clones, roughly 91% of them singletons. Sequences were derived from CD4+ or CD8+ T cells sorted from blood, sampled in a trial of the OX40 agonist ivuxolimab. The receptors derive from an adult with an advanced solid tumor such as melanoma, head and neck, liver or kidney cancer. Each CDR3 is given with its conserved first and last residue. The D gene is left open where the match is weak. Some rows have no size entry. The others give once, few or many, or a class for an expanded clone.

>TRBJ2-4|TRBV5-1|.|.|11
TGCGCCAGCAGCGGCGGCAACATTCAGTACTTC
CASSGGNIQYF
>TRBJ2-1|TRBV11-2|.|.|16
TGTGCCAGCAACAGTAGGTTGGGGGGGGGCCTAAGTGAGCAGTTCTTC
CASNSRLGGGLSEQFF
>TRBJ2-5|TRBV7-2|TRBD1|.|15
TGTGCCAGCAGCTTTGGGACAGGGGGCCGGGAGACCCAGTACTTC
CASSFGTGGRETQYF
>TRBJ2-1|TRBV11-2|TRBD1|.|14
TGTGCCAGCAGCCGGTCAGGGGGACACAATGAGCAGTTCTTC
CASSRSGGHNEQFF
>TRBJ2-2|TRBV5-1|.|.|16
TGCGCCAGCAGCTTGGCCCCAGGGGCGAACACCGGGGAGCTGTTTTTT
CASSLAPGANTGELFF
>TRBJ2-2|TRBV2|.|.|14
TGTGCCAGCAGTGAAGTCCCTAGTGGCGGGGAGCTGTTTTTT
CASSEVPSGGELFF
>TRBJ2-2|TRBV6-5|.|.|11
TGTGCCAGCAACGGGGCCGGGGAGCTGTTTTTT
CASNGAGELFF
>TRBJ1-5|TRBV2|TRBD1|.|14
TGTGCCAGCGCCCGGGACAGCTTCAATCAGCCCCAGCATTTT
CASARDSFNQPQHF
>TRBJ1-2|TRBV5-8|.|once|12
TGTGCCAGCAGCTTGGGGAACTATGGCTACACCTTC
CASSLGNYGYTF
>TRBJ2-7|TRBV6-5|.|.|14
TGTGCCAGCAGACGCCCCTCGGGATACTACGAGCAGTACTTC
CASRRPSGYYEQYF
>TRBJ1-2|TRBV5-1|.|.|15
TGCGCCAGCAGCGGGGGTGCGGAAGGCGGACATGGCTACACCTTC
CASSGGAEGGHGYTF
>TRBJ2-3|TRBV19|.|.|14
TGTGCCAGTAGTTTGGACTGGAGCACAGATACGCAGTATTTT
CASSLDWSTDTQYF
>TRBJ2-1|TRBV7-6|TRBD2|.|17
TGTGCCAGCAGCTTGGGACTAGCGGGGAGCTCCTACAATGAGCAGTTCTTC
CASSLGLAGSSYNEQFF
>TRBJ1-4|TRBV7-9|.|.|16
TGTGCCAGCAGCAACGGGGGAGTCATAACTAATGAAAAACTGTTTTTT
CASSNGGVITNEKLFF
>TRBJ2-2|TRBV6-1|.|.|12
TGTGCCAGCAGTCGTCTCACCGGGGAGCTGTTTTTT
CASSRLTGELFF
>TRBJ1-3|TRBV5-1|TRBD1|.|15
TGCGCCAGCAGTTGGGACAGGGAGGCTGGAAACACCATATATTTT
CASSWDREAGNTIYF
>TRBJ1-5|TRBV19|.|.|15
TGTGCCAGTGGGGCATGGGATATGAGCAATCAGCCCCAGCATTTT
CASGAWDMSNQPQHF
>TRBJ2-3|TRBV4-3|.|.|15
TGCGCCAGCAGCCAGGGAGGTTCTAGCACAGATACGCAGTATTTT
CASSQGGSSTDTQYF
>TRBJ1-5|TRBV28|.|.|15
TGTGCCAGCAGTCTCAATGGGGTAAGCAATCAGCCCCAGCATTTT
CASSLNGVSNQPQHF
>TRBJ2-3|TRBV19|TRBD1|once|15
TGTGCCAGTAAGGGGACAGGGGTATACACAGATACGCAGTATTTT
CASKGTGVYTDTQYF
>TRBJ2-7|TRBV19|.|.|15
TGTGCCAGTAGTATAACCCCGGGGAGGACCTACGAGCAGTACTTC
CASSITPGRTYEQYF
>TRBJ1-1|TRBV7-2|.|.|16
TGTGCCAGCAGCCCCGACCCGCAGAAGTTGGGCACTGAAGCTTTCTTT
CASSPDPQKLGTEAFF
>TRBJ2-6|TRBV12-5|TRBD2|.|15
TGTGCTAGTGGTTTGCGGGGGGCTGGGGCCAACGTCCTGACTTTC
CASGLRGAGANVLTF
>TRBJ2-3|TRBV9|.|.|13
TGTGCCAGCAGCACCGGGACCTTGGATACGCAGTATTTT
CASSTGTLDTQYF
>TRBJ2-4|TRBV25-1|.|.|11
TGTGCCAGCAGTGAAAGAAACATTCAGTACTTC
CASSERNIQYF
>TRBJ1-1|TRBV9|.|.|15
TGTGCCAGCAGCCCCCGAGCGGACGGGAACACTGAAGCTTTCTTT
CASSPRADGNTEAFF
>TRBJ2-7|TRBV25-1|TRBD1|.|16
TGTGCCAGCTCCCCTTCGGGACAGGGGAACTCCTACGAGCAGTACTTC
CASSPSGQGNSYEQYF
>TRBJ2-3|TRBV7-9|.|.|14
TGTGCCAGCAGCGAGCTAGGGGGGCCAGATACGCAGTATTTT
CASSELGGPDTQYF
>TRBJ1-3|TRBV5-4|.|.|15
TGTGCCAGCAGCCCCGCGGGGAGCTCTGGAAACACCATATATTTT
CASSPAGSSGNTIYF
>TRBJ1-1|TRBV5-1|.|.|14
TGCGCCAGCAGCTTGACGCAGGGTTCCACTGAAGCTTTCTTT
CASSLTQGSTEAFF
>TRBJ2-6|TRBV5-1|.|.|18
TGCGCCAGCAGCGGTGGGGGCGAGGGTTGGACTGGGGCCAACGTCCTGACTTTC
CASSGGGEGWTGANVLTF
>TRBJ2-1|TRBV9|.|.|14
TGTGCCAGCAGCGTATTAGGGAACCACAATGAGCAGTTCTTC
CASSVLGNHNEQFF
>TRBJ1-5|TRBV7-9|.|.|16
TGTGCCAGCAGCTTAAGTTTCGCTGGGGGTAATCAGCCCCAGCATTTT
CASSLSFAGGNQPQHF
>TRBJ1-3|TRBV19|.|.|13
TGTGCCAGTAGTGAAGACTCTGGAAACACCATATATTTT
CASSEDSGNTIYF
>TRBJ2-3|TRBV7-9|.|.|19
TGTGCCAGCAGCTTAGTTAGGTGGGGGGCCCTCTCTCCCGGGGATACGCAGTATTTT
CASSLVRWGALSPGDTQYF
>TRBJ2-2|TRBV5-6|.|.|15
TGTGCCAGCAGCTTAAGGGGCATAAGCACCGGGGAGCTGTTTTTT
CASSLRGISTGELFF
>TRBJ2-7|TRBV18|.|.|13
TGTGCCAGCTCACGTTCGGACAGCTCCGAGCAGTACTTC
CASSRSDSSEQYF
>TRBJ2-7|TRBV5-6|TRBD1|.|15
TGTGCCAGCAGCCCCCTCGGGACAGGGTCCTACGAGCAGTACTTC
CASSPLGTGSYEQYF
>TRBJ1-1|TRBV6-5|.|.|10
TGTGCCAGCTCGGGCTACGAAGCTTTCTTT
CASSGYEAFF
>TRBJ2-1|TRBV5-8|.|.|14
TGTGCCAGCAGCTTGTTCGCCGGACAGTTTCCTTTGTTCTTC
CASSLFAGQFPLFF
>TRBJ1-3|TRBV9|.|.|13
TGTGCCAGCAGCCCTTGGGGTGGAAACACCATATATTTT
CASSPWGGNTIYF
>TRBJ2-3|TRBV7-6|.|.|16
TGTGCCAGCAGCCCTCTTGGGGGGGGGCGCACAGATACGCAGTATTTT
CASSPLGGGRTDTQYF
>TRBJ1-5|TRBV19|.|.|14
TGTGCCAGTAGTATAGGCGCCAACAATCAGCCCCAGCATTTT
CASSIGANNQPQHF
>TRBJ2-2|TRBV5-6|.|once|15
TGTGCCAGCAGCTTGGGGGGCCTCAGCACCGGGGAGCTGTTTTTT
CASSLGGLSTGELFF